This T cell receptor (beta chain) was documented in a study of T-cell memory formation after mild COVID-19. Study as a whole: TCR clusters showed largely donor specificity. Findings and limits, study-wide: Pre-infection memory held some responding clones, suggesting pre-existing cross-reactive T cells responded. From day 15 to 85, contracting clones were balanced between CD4 and CD8, whereas later expanders leaned toward CD4+.

After 5'RACE with constant-segment primers, TCR alpha and TCR beta cDNA libraries carrying sample barcodes and UMIs were obtained. TCRdb reanalysed the 5' RACE reads using MiXCR and keeps one entry per CDR3 protein. The table includes some 130,000 distinct CDR3 sequences, about 17% detected once. This clonotype was counted between two and nine times. Its matching antigen is unknown. Trimming stripped 6 bases from V and 0 bases from J, with 18 bases between. Germline-derived CDR1 and CDR2 are KGHSH and LQKENI. The CDR3 is 17 residues long. The receptor comes from a man younger than 35 who had mild COVID-19 (a few samples of this study predate the infection). Cell type and time point are not known. The chain joins TRBV18 to TRBJ2-1; D tentatively fits TRBD1 or TRBD2 (5 bases each). What was sequenced was PBMCs or a T cell subset sorted from them (not recorded which). In DNA, the CDR3 is TGTGCCAGCTCGGCCCCGGGACGGGAAAGCTCCTACAATGAGCAGTTCTTC. Protein sequence: CASSAPGRESSYNEQFF. Full variable domain (remainder filled in from reference TRBV18 and TRBJ2-1): NAGVMQNPRHLVRRRGQEARLRCSPMKGHSHVYWYRQLPEEGLKFMVYLQKENIIDESGMPKERFSAEFPKEGPSILRIQQVVRGDSAAYFCASSAPGRESSYNEQFFGPGTRLTVL.